This entry concerns a single TCR beta chain. The table lists this clonotype with a few counts. Its recognized antigen is unknown. No quality values exist for individual bases; no much larger clone is one base distant. The data were obtained in a study of T cell repertoires in cytomegalovirus infection (dated by TCRdb to between 2018 and 2020). Describing the broader study: The HLA type of each donor mattered for the analysis, because public TCR beta signatures pointed to carriage of CMV infection along with the matching HLA type. Study-wide conclusions, independent of this receptor: In the ex vivo response, HLA-C-restricted CMV-specific TCR beta clonotypes were dominant, and in two of eight donors the single most frequent clonotype came from this HLA-C-restricted group. In both this cohort and an independent cohort of over 350 donors, the cumulative frequency of public TCR beta family members distinguished carriers of CMV infection plus the relevant HLA type.

The sequencer listed for this sample is Illumina HiSeq 1500. TCRdb cleaned the public reads at Q25 with fastp, built clones with MiXCR and kept in-frame beta chains. All rows with the same CDR3 protein become a single entry with the most common DNA and genes. Here the sample has about 150,000 distinct CDR3 sequences; 23% occur a single time. Roughly 9.7% of the sample lies in the top ten. CDR1 and CDR2, per the germline V gene, are MGHRA and YSYEKL. Taken from cysteine to phenylalanine, the CDR3 has 16 residues. The kept DNA is CDR3 alone, 48 bases in frame from the first base. The V and J ends are trimmed by 0 bases and 0 bases, leaving 9 bases between them.

This receptor was identified in a human donor in good health (CMV status not recorded). Some clones in this sample may be carry-over from other donors' samples. The chain employs TRBV4-1 and TRBJ1-3; the D gene cannot be named for sure. Sequencing was done on a sample of PBMCs. The CDR3 here reads CASSQDSRHSGNTIYF. The DNA is as follows: TGCGCCAGCAGCCAAGATTCGCGGCACTCTGGAAACACCATATATTTT.